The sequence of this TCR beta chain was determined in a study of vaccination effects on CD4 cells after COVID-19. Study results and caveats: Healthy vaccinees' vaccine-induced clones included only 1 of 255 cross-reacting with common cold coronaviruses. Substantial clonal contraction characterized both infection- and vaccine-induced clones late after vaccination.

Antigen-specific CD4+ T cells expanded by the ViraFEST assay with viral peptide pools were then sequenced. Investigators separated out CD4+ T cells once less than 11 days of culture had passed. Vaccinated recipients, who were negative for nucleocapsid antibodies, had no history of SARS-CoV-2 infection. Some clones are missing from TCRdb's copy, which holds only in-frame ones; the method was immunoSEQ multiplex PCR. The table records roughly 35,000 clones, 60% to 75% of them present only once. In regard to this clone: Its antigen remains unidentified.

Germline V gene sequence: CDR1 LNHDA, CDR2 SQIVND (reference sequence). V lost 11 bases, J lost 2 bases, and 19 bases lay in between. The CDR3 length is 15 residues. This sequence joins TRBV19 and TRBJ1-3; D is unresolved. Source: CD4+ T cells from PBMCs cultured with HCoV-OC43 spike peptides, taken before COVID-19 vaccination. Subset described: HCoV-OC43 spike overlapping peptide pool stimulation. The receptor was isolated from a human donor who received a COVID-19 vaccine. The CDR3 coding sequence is TGTGCCTCACAGAGGGAGGCCCTCCCTGGAAACACCATATATTTT. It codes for CASQREALPGNTIYF.